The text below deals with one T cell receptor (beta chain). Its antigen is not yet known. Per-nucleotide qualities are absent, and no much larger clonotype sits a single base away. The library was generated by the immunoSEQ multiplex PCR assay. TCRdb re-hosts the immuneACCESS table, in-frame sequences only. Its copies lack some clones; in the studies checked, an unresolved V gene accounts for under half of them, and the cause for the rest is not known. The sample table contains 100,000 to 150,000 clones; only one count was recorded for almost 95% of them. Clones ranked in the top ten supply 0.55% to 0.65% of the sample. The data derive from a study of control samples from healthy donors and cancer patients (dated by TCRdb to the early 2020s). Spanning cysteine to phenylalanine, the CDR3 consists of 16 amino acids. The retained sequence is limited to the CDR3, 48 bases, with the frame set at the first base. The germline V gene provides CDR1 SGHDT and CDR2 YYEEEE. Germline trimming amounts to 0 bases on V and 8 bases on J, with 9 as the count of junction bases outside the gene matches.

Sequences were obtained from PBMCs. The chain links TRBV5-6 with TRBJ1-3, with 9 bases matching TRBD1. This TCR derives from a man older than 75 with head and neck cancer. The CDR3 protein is CASSLGLVQGADTIYF. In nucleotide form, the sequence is TGTGCCAGCAGCTTGGGGCTCGTACAGGGGGCTGACACCATATATTTT.